Below are 13 T cell receptor beta chains sequenced from a single sample in a study of T cell repertoires in cytomegalovirus infection. TCRdb passed the reads through MiXCR, listing each CDR3 protein once. The sample yields 75,000 to 100,000 distinct CDR3 sequences, roughly 29% seen once. For these TCRs, the target antigens are not known. This sample comprised CD8+ T cells from cultured PBMCs, obtained from culture after CMV antigen stimulation. The receptors were sampled from a human donor in good health (CMV status not recorded). Some clones in this sample may be carry-over from other donors' samples.

Ten or more counts support this clonotype. CDR3 nucleotides: TGTGCCAGCAGCGTGGGGGACAGACTGTGGAGCGAGCAGTACTTC. Translating it yields CASSVGDRLWSEQYF. V gene TRBV5-6 combines with J gene TRBJ2-7, with TRBD1 matching over 7 bases. The V gene's germline CDR1 is SGHDT and CDR2 YYEEEE. The CDR3 is made up of 15 amino acids. Trimming removed 4 bases from V and 6 bases from J; junction bases left unmatched: 13.

The CDR3 DNA sequence: TGTGCCAGCAGCTTATACGGCGGGACAGGGGCCTACGAGCAGTACTTC. Translation gives CASSLYGGTGAYEQYF. The rearrangement links TRBV7-2 to TRBJ2-7; TRBD1 matches at 10 bases. The CDR3 has 16 amino acids. The germline V gene encodes CDR1 SGHTA and CDR2 FQGNSA. With V trimmed by 2 bases and J by 2 bases, 6 bases remained unmatched.

This clonotype occurred a few times. The chain employs TRBV12-3 or TRBV12-4 and TRBJ1-5, with a possible D match to TRBD1 (5 bases). The CDR3 has 15 amino acids. The V end lost 4 bases, the J end lost 0 bases, and 10 bases lay between the germline ends. The DNA for the CDR3 is TGTGCCAGCAGTTCCGACAGAGTTAGCAATCAGCCCCAGCATTTT. It codes for CASSSDRVSNQPQHF.

V and J are TRBV9 and TRBJ1-3, with D tentatively TRBD1 (5 bases). The CDR3 consists of 15 residues. The V end was cut by 4 bases, the J end by 8 bases, with 19 bases between. CDR1 and CDR2 from the germline V gene are SGDLS and YYNGEE. CDR3 protein: CASSITTEMDDTIYF. DNA for the CDR3: TGTGCCAGCAGCATAACGACAGAGATGGATGACACCATATATTTT.

This clonotype was observed a handful of times. V usage is TRBV6-6 and J usage is TRBJ1-3; D is unresolved. CDR3 size: 14 residues. The V gene lost 0 bases and the J gene lost 0 bases, with 3 bases spanning the gap. CDR1 and CDR2 (germline): MNHNY, SVGAGI (reference sequence). The CDR3 loop reads CASSYSPSGNTIYF. CDR3 sequence (DNA): TGTGCCAGCAGTTACTCCCCCTCTGGAAACACCATATATTTT.

This clonotype has more than one count but fewer than ten. J is TRBJ1-3 and V is TRBV10-3; 10 nucleotides line up with TRBD1. Germline V gene sequence: CDR1 ENHRY, CDR2 SYGVKD. CDR3 size: 17 residues. Losses at the gene ends were 6 bases for V and 4 bases for J; bases not matched to a gene: 12. CDR3 amino acids: CAISGQGVPQAGNTIYF. Written as DNA, the CDR3 is TGTGCCATCAGCGGACAGGGGGTACCCCAAGCCGGAAACACCATATATTTT.

CDR3 amino acids: CASSWTSGGADEQFF. As DNA, the CDR3 is TGTGCCAGCAGCTGGACTAGCGGGGGGGCGGATGAGCAGTTCTTC. The rearrangement joins TRBV5-4 to TRBJ2-1, with 15 bases lining up with TRBD2. This CDR3 spans 15 amino acids. Looked up from germline, CDR1 is SGHNT and CDR2 is YYREEE (reference sequence). J lost 8 bases, V lost 3 bases, and 3 bases had no gene match.

This clonotype was recorded many times. The CDR3 nucleotides read TGTGCCACCAGTGAGAACGACATGGCTGGAGGCAATCAGCCCCAGCATTTT. Protein: CATSENDMAGGNQPQHF. V is TRBV24-1 and J is TRBJ1-5, with unresolved D. There are 17 residues in the CDR3. V dropped 4 bases and J dropped 2 bases, with 17 bases sitting between them. From germline, CDR1 is KGHDR and CDR2 SFDVKD.

This rearrangement joins TRBV6-5 to TRBJ2-7; D unclear. Trimming cost V 7 bases and J 7 bases, with 17 bases left between them. This CDR3 is 13 amino acids long. Germline V gene data show CDR1 as MNHEY and CDR2 as SVGAGI. As DNA, the CDR3 is TGTGCCAGCACCTTACCGGGCTTACGGGAGCAGTACTTC. Protein sequence: CASTLPGLREQYF.

This clonotype has at least ten counts. The chain employs TRBV6-2 or TRBV6-3 and TRBJ2-1; 13 bases align to TRBD2. The ends lost 2 bases at V and 0 bases at J; junction bases unmatched: 13. The V gene's germline CDR1 is MNHEY and CDR2 SVGEGT. The CDR3 runs 21 residues. In DNA, the CDR3 is TGTGCCAGCAGTTACCGCGAGGGGACTAGCGGGGAGATCAGCTCCTACAATGAGCAGTTCTTC. It translates to CASSYREGTSGEISSYNEQFF.

V and J are TRBV2 and TRBJ2-7, with D tentatively TRBD1 or TRBD2 (5 bases each). With 3 bases removed from V and 0 bases from J, the gap between germline ends came to 9 bases. Germline assignment: CDR1 SNHLY and CDR2 FYNNEI. This CDR3 region has 14 residues. The CDR3 sequence: CASSDPGLSYEQYF. CDR3 in DNA: TGTGCCAGCAGTGACCCGGGGCTCTCCTACGAGCAGTACTTC.

The rearrangement links TRBV19 to TRBJ1-5, with D possibly TRBD1 on 5 matching bases. The germline V gene encodes CDR1 LNHDA and CDR2 SQIVND (reference sequence). The CDR3 length is 15 residues. V was cut by 6 bases and J by 0 bases, with 12 bases left in between. This chain's CDR3 is CASRSDSYSNQPQHF. The CDR3 DNA is TGTGCCAGTAGATCCGACAGCTATAGCAATCAGCCCCAGCATTTT.

This chain joins TRBV7-9 and TRBJ2-7, with TRBD1 matching 9 bases. Germline V gene lookup returns CDR1 SEHNR and CDR2 FQNEAQ (reference sequence). The CDR3 is 15 amino acids. With 6 bases clipped from V and 0 bases from J, the junction kept 6 bases outside the gene matches. CDR3 amino acids: CASRWDRASSYEQYF. CDR3 DNA: TGTGCCAGCAGGTGGGACAGGGCTTCCTCCTACGAGCAGTACTTC.